This T cell receptor beta chain was profiled in a study of T-cell reconstitution after alpha-beta-depleted transplantation in children (dated by TCRdb to 2015 to 2016). Study-level background: Using TCR repertoire profiling, the study quantitatively followed how T-cell immune reconstitution unfolded in children after TCRalphabeta/CD19-depleted allogeneic hematopoietic cell transplantation.

CDR1 and CDR2, looked up from the germline V gene (reference sequence), are DFQATT and SNEGSKA. The CDR3 runs 14 residues from the cysteine to the phenylalanine. The entry retains the CDR3 DNA only, 42 bases that are in frame from base 1. V is cut back by 6 bases and J by 0 bases, with 2 bases in the junction unmatched. The library was built by means of PCR. The sequencing machine was an Illumina HiSeq 2500. To normalize quantification of the TCRbeta repertoire, the TCR libraries were built with molecular barcoding that relied on unique molecular identifiers. TCRdb reanalyzed the raw reads on its own, using fastp at Q25 for trimming and MiXCR for clone calling, and kept in-frame beta chains. Rows are combined by CDR3 protein, so each entry shows the most common genes and DNA. This sample has 90,000 to 100,000 distinct CDR3 sequences in its table, and roughly an eighth of those were observed once. The ten largest make up 14% of the sample.

On this clonotype: It has no known antigen specificity. Per-base quality was not reported, and no clone a single base away is much larger than it.

This specimen consisted of PBMCs from the stem cell graft donor, obtained from the stem cell graft. This receptor was identified in a human donor who donated a stem cell graft to a child with inherited bone marrow failure. The V gene is TRBV20-1 and the J gene is TRBJ1-3, with 10 central nucleotides matching TRBD1. The DNA sequence is TGCAGTGCGGGACAGGGGTCCTCTGGAAACACCATATATTTT. Translated, this is CSAGQGSSGNTIYF.